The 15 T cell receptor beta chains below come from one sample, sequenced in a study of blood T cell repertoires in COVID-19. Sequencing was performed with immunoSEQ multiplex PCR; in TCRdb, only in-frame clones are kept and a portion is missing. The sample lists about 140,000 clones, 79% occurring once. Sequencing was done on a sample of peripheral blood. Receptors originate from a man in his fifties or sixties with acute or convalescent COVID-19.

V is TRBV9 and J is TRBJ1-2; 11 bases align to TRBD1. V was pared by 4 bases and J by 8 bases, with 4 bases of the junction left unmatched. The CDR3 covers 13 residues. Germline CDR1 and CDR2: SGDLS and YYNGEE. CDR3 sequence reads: CASSLGQGGGYTF. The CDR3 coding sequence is TGTGCCAGCAGCCTGGGACAGGGGGGAGGCTACACCTTC.

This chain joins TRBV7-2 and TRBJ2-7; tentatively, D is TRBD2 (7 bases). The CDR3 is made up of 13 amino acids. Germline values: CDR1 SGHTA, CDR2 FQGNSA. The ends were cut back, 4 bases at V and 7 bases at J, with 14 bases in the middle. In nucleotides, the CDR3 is TGTGCCAGCAGCTACGGGGGGCGCGAAGAGCAGTACTTC. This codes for CASSYGGREEQYF.

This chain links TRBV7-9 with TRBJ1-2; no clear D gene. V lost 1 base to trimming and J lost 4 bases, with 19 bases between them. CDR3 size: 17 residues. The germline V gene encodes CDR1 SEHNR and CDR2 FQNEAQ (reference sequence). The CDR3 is CASSLEEGGGSFYGYTF. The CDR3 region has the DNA TGTGCCAGCAGCTTAGAGGAAGGAGGCGGATCCTTCTATGGCTACACCTTC. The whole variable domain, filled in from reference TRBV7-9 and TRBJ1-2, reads DTGVSQNPRHKITKRGQNVTFRCDPISEHNRLYWYRQTLGQGPEFLTYFQNEAQLEKSRLLSDRFSAERPKGSFSTLEIQRTEQGDSAMYLCASSLEEGGGSFYGYTFGSGTRLTVV.

The CDR3 region is CASRPLGTGAAGELFF. The CDR3 nucleotides read TGTGCCAGCAGACCCCTCGGGACAGGGGCGGCCGGGGAGCTGTTTTTT. The chain recombines TRBV28 with TRBJ2-2; 10 bases line up with TRBD1. This CDR3 is built from 16 residues. V lost 6 bases, J lost 6 bases, and 10 bases stayed unmatched. CDR1 and CDR2 from the germline V gene are MDHEN and SYDVKM.

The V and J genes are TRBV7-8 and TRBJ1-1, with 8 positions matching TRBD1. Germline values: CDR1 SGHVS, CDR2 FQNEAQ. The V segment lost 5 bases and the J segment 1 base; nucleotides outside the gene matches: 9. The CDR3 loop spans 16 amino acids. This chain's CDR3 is CASSPGLGTGNTEAFF. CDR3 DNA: TGTGCCAGCAGCCCCGGCCTGGGGACAGGGAACACTGAAGCTTTCTTT.

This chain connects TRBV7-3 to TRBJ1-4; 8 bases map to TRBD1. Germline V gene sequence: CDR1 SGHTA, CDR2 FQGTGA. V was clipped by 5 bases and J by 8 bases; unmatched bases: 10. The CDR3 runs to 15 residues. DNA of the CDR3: TGTGCCAGCAGCCCGACAGGGGCAGGGTCGGAAAAACTGTTTTTT. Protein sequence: CASSPTGAGSEKLFF. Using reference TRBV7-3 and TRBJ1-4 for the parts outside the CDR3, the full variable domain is GAGVSQTPSNKVTEKGKYVELRCDPISGHTALYWYRQSLGQGPEFLIYFQGTGAADDSGLPNDRFFAVRPEGSVSTLKIQRTERGDSAVYLCASSPTGAGSEKLFFGSGTQLSVL.

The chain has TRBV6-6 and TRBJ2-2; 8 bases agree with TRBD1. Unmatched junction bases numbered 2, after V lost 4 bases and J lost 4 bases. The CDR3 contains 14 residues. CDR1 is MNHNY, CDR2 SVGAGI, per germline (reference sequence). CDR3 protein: CASSSTGGTGELFF. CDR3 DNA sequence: TGTGCCAGCAGTTCAACAGGGGGCACCGGGGAGCTGTTTTTT.

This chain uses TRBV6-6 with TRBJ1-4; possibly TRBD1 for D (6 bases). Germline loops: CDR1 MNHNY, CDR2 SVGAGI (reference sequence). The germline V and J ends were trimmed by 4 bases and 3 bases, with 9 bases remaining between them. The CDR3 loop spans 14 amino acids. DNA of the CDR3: TGTGCCAGCAGTTTACAGGGAGCTAATGAAAAACTGTTTTTT. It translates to CASSLQGANEKLFF.

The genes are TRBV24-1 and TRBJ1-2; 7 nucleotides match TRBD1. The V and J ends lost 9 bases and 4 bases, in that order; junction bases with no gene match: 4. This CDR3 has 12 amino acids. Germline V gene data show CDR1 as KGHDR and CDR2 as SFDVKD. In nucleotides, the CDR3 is TGTGCCACCTCCCGGGACAGCTATGGCTACACCTTC. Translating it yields CATSRDSYGYTF.

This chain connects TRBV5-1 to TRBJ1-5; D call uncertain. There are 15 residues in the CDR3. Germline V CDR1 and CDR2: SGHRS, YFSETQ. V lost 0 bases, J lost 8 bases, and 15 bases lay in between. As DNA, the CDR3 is TGCGCCAGCAGCTTGGAGGCGGGTTCAACGGAGCCCCAGCATTTT. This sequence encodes CASSLEAGSTEPQHF.

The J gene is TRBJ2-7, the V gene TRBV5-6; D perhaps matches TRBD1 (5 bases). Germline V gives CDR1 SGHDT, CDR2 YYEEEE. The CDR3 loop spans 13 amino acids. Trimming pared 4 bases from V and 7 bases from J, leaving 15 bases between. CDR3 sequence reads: CASSRKDSGEQYF. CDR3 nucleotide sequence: TGTGCCAGCAGCCGGAAAGACTCAGGGGAGCAGTACTTC.

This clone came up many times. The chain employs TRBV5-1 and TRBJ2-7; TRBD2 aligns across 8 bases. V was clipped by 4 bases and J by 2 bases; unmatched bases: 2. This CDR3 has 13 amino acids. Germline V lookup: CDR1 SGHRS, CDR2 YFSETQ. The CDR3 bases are TGCGCCAGCAGCCGGACTAGCACCTACGAGCAGTACTTC. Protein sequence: CASSRTSTYEQYF.

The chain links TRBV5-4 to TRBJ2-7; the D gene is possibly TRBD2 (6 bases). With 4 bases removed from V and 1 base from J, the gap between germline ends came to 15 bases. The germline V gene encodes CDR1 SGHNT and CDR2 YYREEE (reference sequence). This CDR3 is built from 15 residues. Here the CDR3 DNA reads TGTGCCAGCAGCCCGTCCGGGACTGCATCCTACGAGCAGTACTTC. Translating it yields CASSPSGTASYEQYF.

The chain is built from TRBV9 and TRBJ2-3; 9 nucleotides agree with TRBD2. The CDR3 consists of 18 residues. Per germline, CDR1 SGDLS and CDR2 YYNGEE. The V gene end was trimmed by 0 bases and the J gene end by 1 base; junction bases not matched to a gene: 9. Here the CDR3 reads CASSVGASGEVGTDTQYF. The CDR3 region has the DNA TGTGCCAGCAGCGTAGGAGCTAGCGGGGAGGTAGGCACAGATACGCAGTATTTT. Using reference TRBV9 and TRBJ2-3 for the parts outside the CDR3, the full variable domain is DSGVTQTPKHLITATGQRVTLRCSPRSGDLSVYWYQQSLDQGLQFLIQYYNGEERAKGNILERFSAQQFPDLHSELNLSSLELGDSALYFCASSVGASGEVGTDTQYFGPGTRLTVL.

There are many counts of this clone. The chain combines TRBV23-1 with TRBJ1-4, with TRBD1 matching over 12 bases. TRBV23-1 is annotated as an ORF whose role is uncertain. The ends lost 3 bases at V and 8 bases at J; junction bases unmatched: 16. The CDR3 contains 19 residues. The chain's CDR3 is CASSHRRGQGARLAEKLFF. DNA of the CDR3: TGCGCCAGCAGTCATAGAAGGGGACAGGGGGCGAGATTAGCCGAAAAACTGTTTTTT.